Many counts were recorded for the clone carrying this TCR beta chain. The antigen remains undetermined. These data belong to a study of T cell repertoires in cytomegalovirus infection. Study details: Public TCR beta signatures indicated both CMV infection and matching HLA type. Study results and limitations: Cumulative frequency (of public TCR beta family members) identified carriers of CMV plus the relevant HLA. The ex vivo response showed dominance by HLA-C-restricted CMV-specific TCR beta clonotypes.

MiXCR, applied by TCRdb to the reads, yields one record per CDR3 protein. The data contain roughly 600,000 distinct CDR3 sequences, approximately 24% of them seen just once; the ten biggest clones take up around 8%. CDR3 length: 11 residues. The V end was cut by 1 base, the J end by 11 bases, with 6 bases between. The germline V gene encodes CDR1 SGHVS and CDR2 FQNEAQ. The receptor was derived from a human donor in good health (CMV status not recorded). Some clones in this sample may be carry-over from other donors' samples. Sample: CD8+ T cells from PBMCs. The chain carries TRBV7-8 and TRBJ2-4; D remains unclear. The CDR3 coding sequence is TGTGCCAGCAGCTTAGGAGTCTTTCAGTACTTC. Encoded protein: CASSLGVFQYF.